This T cell receptor beta chain appears in the sequencing data of a study of identical twins. Study outcomes and limitations: Fewer insertions characterized abundant cord blood beta clonotypes, whereas memory repertoires showed none. Out-of-frame alpha sequences shared by twins were enriched for low generation probability. Excess sharing by twins proved weaker in beta out-of-frame sequences.

Each CDR3 protein gets one entry after TCRdb re-called the 5' RACE reads with MiXCR. The data show fewer than 250,000 distinct CDR3 sequences, about a tenth seen once. This clonotype has a handful of counts. The antigen is not known. All donors were healthy, and all were Caucasian. Sequencing used memory (CD45RO+) T cells sorted from blood. This TCR came from a young woman in good health.

CDR3 bases: TGCAGTGCTGTAGCGGCTACGCAGTATTTT. Amino acid sequence: CSAVAATQYF. The chain employs TRBV20-1 and TRBJ2-3, with a possible D match to TRBD2 (6 bases). Trimming cost V 5 bases and J 8 bases, with 8 bases left between them. CDR3 length equals 10 residues. Germline V lookup: CDR1 DFQATT, CDR2 SNEGSKA (reference sequence).